This TCR beta chain was obtained from a study of naive and memory T cell subsets. The study, taken as a whole, reports: This RNA-based method may be sensitive to activation-related transcript changes.

The SP2 primer and nested alpha and beta constant region primers amplified ligated cDNA in four rounds. Blood and skin TCR RNA was reverse transcribed with alpha and beta constant primers. TCRdb ran MiXCR on the 5' RACE reads and lists one entry per CDR3 protein. The sample yields around 30,000 distinct CDR3 sequences, around 15% seen once. A remark on this clonotype: Its target is unknown.

Germline CDR1 is SGHVS and CDR2 is FQNEAQ. Unmatched junction bases numbered 7, after V lost 3 bases and J lost 0 bases. The CDR3 is 19 amino acids. The library had UMIs added by 3' ligation of an oligonucleotide to TCR cDNA. Cells were not sorted; total RNA input targeted 1 to 1000 ng. This TCR came from a female donor in good health. The rearrangement joins TRBV7-8 to TRBJ2-1, with 14 nucleotides matching TRBD2. As DNA, the CDR3 is TGTGCCAGCAGCTTTCCGACTAGCGGGGGGGTCCGCTCCTACAATGAGCAGTTCTTC. Encoded protein: CASSFPTSGGVRSYNEQFF.